This T cell receptor (beta chain) originates from a study of graft-versus-host responses after intestinal transplantation. Across the study: Following induction with anti-thymocyte globulin, all recipients were given tacrolimus and steroids for about three years. Findings of the study overall: GvH clones were found in recipient marrow; some appeared first in ileum or blood.

Remarks on this clone: Its antigen remains unknown.

The CDR3 runs 11 residues. Trimming pared 6 bases from V and 2 bases from J, leaving 3 bases between. Per germline, CDR1 MNHEY and CDR2 SVGAGI. Libraries were prepared by immunoSEQ multiplex PCR; TCRdb keeps only in-frame clonotypes and omits some of them. The sample lists fewer than 25,000 clones; over 75% were seen once. V gene TRBV6-5 combines with J gene TRBJ2-3, with D hard to call. This TCR was sampled from a human patient who received an intestinal transplant, so some T cells may come from the graft donor. The specimen was PBMCs, collected roughly 68 weeks after intestinal transplant. The CDR3 region is CASSITDTQYF. CDR3 sequence (DNA): TGTGCCAGCAGCATCACAGATACGCAGTATTTT.